The entry that follows covers one TCR beta chain sequence. Original analysis: Scientists estimated how many nucleated cells there were by amplifying reference gene primers. Sequencing was performed with immunoSEQ multiplex PCR; in TCRdb, only in-frame clones are kept and a portion is missing. V and J calls and clone size are copied from that table; D and trimming were computed from the DNA. Altogether around 71,000 clones are present, roughly 86% being singletons, with the ten largest covering about 2.1%. The length of the CDR3 is 15 residues. From germline, CDR1 is PRHDT and CDR2 FYEKMQ (reference sequence). Trimming stripped 1 base from V and 1 base from J, with 9 bases between. This sample is part of a study of blood T cell repertoires in COVID-19. The overall study: Samples of COVID-19 (acute and convalescent) were obtained from the United States, Italy and Spain. T cells, B-cell-depleted T cells, or PBMCs supplied cDNA or gDNA.

The sequencing sample was made of peripheral blood. The chain links TRBV13 to TRBJ2-3; TRBD1 is a possible D gene (6 bases). This clonotype was sampled from a woman aged 60-75 years with acute or convalescent COVID-19. CDR3 residues: CASSLVAGGTDTQYF. CDR3 nucleotide sequence: TGTGCCAGCAGCTTAGTGGCAGGGGGCACAGATACGCAGTATTTT.